This T cell receptor beta chain is drawn from a study of blood T cell repertoires in COVID-19. Germline loops: CDR1 LGHDT, CDR2 YNNKEL (reference sequence). Trimming removed 6 bases from V and 5 bases from J, with 19 bases in between. The CDR3 has 15 amino acids. The authors' processing: Reference gene primer amplification gave estimated nucleated cell counts. The method was immunoSEQ multiplex PCR; TCRdb's version includes in-frame clones alone and lacks a portion of them. V and J calls and clone size are those listed in that table; D and trimming were worked out from the DNA. Of tens of thousands of clones listed, 75% to 90% are singletons.

Sequenced material: peripheral blood. The TCR originated in a man between 60 and 75 years old with acute or convalescent COVID-19. V gene TRBV3-1 (or the pseudogene TRBV3-2) combines with J gene TRBJ1-1; a possible D gene is TRBD1 (6 bases). The CDR3 coding sequence is TGTGCCAGCAGTCAAACTCCAGGGGCGAGGACTGAAGCTTTCTTT. Amino acid sequence: CASSQTPGARTEAFF.